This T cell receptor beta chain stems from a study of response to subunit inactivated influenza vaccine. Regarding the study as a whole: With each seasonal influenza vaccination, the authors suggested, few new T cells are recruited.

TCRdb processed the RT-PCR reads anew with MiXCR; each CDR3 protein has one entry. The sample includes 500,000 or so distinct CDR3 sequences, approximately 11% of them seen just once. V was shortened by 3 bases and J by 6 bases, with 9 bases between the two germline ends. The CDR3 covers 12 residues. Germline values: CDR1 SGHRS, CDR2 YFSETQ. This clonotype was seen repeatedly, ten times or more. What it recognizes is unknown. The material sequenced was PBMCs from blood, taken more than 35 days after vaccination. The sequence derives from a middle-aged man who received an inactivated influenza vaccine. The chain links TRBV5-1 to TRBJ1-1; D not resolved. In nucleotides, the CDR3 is TGCGCCAGCAGCTCTAATGGCGCTGAAGCTTTCTTT. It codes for CASSSNGAEAFF.